The source of this T cell receptor beta chain is a study of T cell changes during pregnancy in multiple sclerosis. The assay was immunoSEQ multiplex PCR, and TCRdb's table has in-frame clones only and misses some. Found here are 37,000 or so clones, roughly 90% of them singletons; the top ten hold around 0.41%. Germline V gives CDR1 MNHEY, CDR2 SVGAGI. With 5 bases clipped from V and 4 bases from J, the junction kept 6 bases outside the gene matches. This CDR3 spans 14 amino acids. The clonotype originates from a female donor with multiple sclerosis, enrolled in a pregnancy study. Material: CD4+ T cells from peripheral blood mononuclear cells, obtained in the second trimester of pregnancy. The chain combines TRBV6-5 with TRBJ2-5; TRBD1 matches 8 bases. The CDR3 here is CASSRTGYAETQYF. For the CDR3, the DNA is TGTGCCAGCAGTCGGACAGGGTACGCAGAGACCCAGTACTTC.